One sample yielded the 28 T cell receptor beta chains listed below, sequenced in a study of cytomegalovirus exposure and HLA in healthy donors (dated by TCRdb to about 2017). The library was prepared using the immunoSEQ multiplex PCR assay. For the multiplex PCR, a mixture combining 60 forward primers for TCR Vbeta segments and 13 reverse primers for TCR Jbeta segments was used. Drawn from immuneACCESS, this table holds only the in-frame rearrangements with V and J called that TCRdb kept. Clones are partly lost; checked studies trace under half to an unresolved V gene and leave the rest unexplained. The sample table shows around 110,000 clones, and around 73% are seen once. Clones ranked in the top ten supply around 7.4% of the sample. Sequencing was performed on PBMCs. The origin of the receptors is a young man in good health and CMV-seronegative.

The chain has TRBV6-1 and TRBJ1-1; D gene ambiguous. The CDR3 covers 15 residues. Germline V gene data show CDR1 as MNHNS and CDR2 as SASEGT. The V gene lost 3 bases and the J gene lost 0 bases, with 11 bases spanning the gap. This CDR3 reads CASSEVSAMNTEAFF. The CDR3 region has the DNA TGTGCCAGCAGTGAGGTCAGCGCAATGAACACTGAAGCTTTCTTT.

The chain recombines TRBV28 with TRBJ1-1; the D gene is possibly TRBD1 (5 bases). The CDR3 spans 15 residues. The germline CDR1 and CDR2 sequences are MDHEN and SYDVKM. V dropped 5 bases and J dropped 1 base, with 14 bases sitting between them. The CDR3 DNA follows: TGTGCCAGCAGTGCAGAGGCCACAGGGAACACTGAAGCTTTCTTT. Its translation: CASSAEATGNTEAFF.

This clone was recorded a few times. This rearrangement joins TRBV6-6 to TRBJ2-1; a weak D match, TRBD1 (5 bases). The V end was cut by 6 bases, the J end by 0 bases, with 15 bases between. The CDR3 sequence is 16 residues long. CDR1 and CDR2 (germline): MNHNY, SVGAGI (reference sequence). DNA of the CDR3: TGTGCCAGCAGCCAAGCAGGGTTCTCCTCCTACAATGAGCAGTTCTTC. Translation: CASSQAGFSSYNEQFF.

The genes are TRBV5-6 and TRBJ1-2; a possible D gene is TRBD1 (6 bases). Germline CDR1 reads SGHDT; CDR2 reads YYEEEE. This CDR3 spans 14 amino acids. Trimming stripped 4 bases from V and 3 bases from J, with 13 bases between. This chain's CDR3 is CASSPGQPYYGYTF. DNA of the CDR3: TGTGCCAGCAGCCCAGGACAGCCCTACTATGGCTACACCTTC.

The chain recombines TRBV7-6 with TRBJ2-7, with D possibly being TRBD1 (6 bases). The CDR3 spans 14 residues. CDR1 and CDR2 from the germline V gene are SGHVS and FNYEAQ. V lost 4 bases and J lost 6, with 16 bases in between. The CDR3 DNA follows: TGTGCCAGCAGCTCGTCCGGGACACCGGGCGAGCAGTACTTC. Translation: CASSSSGTPGEQYF.

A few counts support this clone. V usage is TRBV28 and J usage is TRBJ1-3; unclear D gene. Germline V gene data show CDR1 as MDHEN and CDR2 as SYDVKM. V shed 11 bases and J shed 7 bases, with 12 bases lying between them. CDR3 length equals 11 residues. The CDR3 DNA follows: TGTGCCGCATCGTCTGCGAACACCATATATTTT. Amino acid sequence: CAASSANTIYF.

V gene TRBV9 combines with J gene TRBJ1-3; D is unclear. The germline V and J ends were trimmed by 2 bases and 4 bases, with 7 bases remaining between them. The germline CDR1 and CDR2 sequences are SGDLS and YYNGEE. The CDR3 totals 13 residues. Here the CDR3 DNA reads TGTGCCAGCAGCGTTACGCTAGGAAACACCATATATTTT. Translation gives CASSVTLGNTIYF.

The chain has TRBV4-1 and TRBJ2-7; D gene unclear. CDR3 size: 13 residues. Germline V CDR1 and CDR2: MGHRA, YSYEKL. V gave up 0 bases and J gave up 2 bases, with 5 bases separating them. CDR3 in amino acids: CASSQEITYEQYF. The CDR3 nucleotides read TGCGCCAGCAGCCAAGAAATCACCTACGAGCAGTACTTC.

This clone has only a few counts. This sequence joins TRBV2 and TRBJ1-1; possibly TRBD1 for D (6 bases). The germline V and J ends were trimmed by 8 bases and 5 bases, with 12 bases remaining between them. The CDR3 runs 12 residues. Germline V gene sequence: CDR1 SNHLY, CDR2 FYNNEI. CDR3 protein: CASEWTETEAFF. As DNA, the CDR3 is TGTGCCAGCGAGTGGACAGAGACTGAAGCTTTCTTT.

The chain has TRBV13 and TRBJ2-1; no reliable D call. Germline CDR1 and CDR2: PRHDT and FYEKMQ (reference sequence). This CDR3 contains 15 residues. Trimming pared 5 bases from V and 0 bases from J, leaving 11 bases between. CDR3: CASSTLKSSYNEQFF. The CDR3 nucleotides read TGTGCCAGCAGCACCCTTAAGAGCTCCTACAATGAGCAGTTCTTC. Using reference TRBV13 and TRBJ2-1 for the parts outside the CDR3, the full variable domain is AAGVIQSPRHLIKEKRETATLKCYPIPRHDTVYWYQQGPGQDPQFLISFYEKMQSDKGSIPDRFSAQQFSDYHSELNMSSLELGDSALYFCASSTLKSSYNEQFFGPGTRLTVL.

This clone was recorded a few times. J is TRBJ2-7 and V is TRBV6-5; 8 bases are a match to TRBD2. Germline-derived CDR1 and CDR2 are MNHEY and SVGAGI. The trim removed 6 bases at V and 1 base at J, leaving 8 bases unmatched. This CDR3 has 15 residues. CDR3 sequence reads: CASRSREGRSYEQYF. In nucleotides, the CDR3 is TGTGCCAGCAGGTCCCGGGAGGGCCGATCCTACGAGCAGTACTTC.

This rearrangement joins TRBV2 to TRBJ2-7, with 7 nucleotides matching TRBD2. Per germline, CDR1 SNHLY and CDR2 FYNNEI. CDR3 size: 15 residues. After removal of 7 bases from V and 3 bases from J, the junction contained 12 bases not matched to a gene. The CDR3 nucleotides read TGTGCCAGCACCCAAGGGATACTAGCGAGCTACGAGCAGTACTTC. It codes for CASTQGILASYEQYF.

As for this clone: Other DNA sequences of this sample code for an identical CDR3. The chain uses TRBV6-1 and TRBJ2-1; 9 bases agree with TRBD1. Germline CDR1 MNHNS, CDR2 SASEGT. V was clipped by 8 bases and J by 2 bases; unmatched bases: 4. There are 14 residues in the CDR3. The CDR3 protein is CASLRDRAYNEQFF. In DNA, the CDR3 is TGTGCCAGCCTCAGGGACAGGGCCTACAATGAGCAGTTCTTC.

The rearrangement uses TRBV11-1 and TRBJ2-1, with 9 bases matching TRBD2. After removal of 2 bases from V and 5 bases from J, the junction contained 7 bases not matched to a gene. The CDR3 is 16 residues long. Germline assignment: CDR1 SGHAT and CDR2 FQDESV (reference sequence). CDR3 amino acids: CASSLWRGGLHNEQFF. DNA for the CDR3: TGTGCCAGCAGCTTATGGCGGGGGGGGCTCCACAATGAGCAGTTCTTC.

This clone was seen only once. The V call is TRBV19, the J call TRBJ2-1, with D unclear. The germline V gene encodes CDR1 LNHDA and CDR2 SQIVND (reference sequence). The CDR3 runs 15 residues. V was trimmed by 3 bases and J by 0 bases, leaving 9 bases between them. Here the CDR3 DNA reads TGTGCCAGTAGTATCGAGGCTGGCTCCTACAATGAGCAGTTCTTC. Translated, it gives CASSIEAGSYNEQFF.

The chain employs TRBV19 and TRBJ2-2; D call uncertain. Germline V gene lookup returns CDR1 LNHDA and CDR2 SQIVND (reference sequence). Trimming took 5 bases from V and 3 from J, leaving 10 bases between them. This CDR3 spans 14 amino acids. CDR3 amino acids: CASSFVRDTGELFF. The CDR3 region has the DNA TGTGCCAGTAGTTTTGTCCGGGACACCGGGGAGCTGTTTTTT.

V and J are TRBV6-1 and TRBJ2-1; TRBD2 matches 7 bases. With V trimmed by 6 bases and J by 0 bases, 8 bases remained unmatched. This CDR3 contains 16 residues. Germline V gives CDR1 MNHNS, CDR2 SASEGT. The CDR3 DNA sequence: TGTGCCAGCAGGGAACTTAGCGGGCTCTCCTACAATGAGCAGTTCTTC. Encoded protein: CASRELSGLSYNEQFF.

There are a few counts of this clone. CDR3 sequence: CASSLGGANTGELFF. The CDR3 nucleotides are TGTGCCAGCAGCCTGGGGGGGGCGAACACCGGGGAGCTGTTTTTT. This chain links TRBV7-8 with TRBJ2-2; 7 bases fit TRBD2. This CDR3 is 15 amino acids long. Germline V gene lookup returns CDR1 SGHVS and CDR2 FQNEAQ. With 5 bases clipped from V and 0 bases from J, the junction kept 3 bases outside the gene matches.

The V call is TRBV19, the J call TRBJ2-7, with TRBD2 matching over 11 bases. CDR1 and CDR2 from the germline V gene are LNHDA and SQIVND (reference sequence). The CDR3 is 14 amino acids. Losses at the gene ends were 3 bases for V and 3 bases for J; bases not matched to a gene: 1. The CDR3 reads CASSITSGSYEQYF. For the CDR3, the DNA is TGTGCCAGTAGTATTACTAGCGGGAGCTACGAGCAGTACTTC.

CDR3 nucleotides: TGTGCCACCAGCAACTCTATTAGCGGGGGACAAGAGACCCAGTACTTC. Translating it yields CATSNSISGGQETQYF. V usage is TRBV15 and J usage is TRBJ2-5; TRBD2 agrees at 9 bases. From germline, CDR1 is LNHNV and CDR2 YYDKDF (reference sequence). The V and J ends lost 4 bases and 2 bases, in that order; junction bases with no gene match: 8. The CDR3 contains 16 residues.

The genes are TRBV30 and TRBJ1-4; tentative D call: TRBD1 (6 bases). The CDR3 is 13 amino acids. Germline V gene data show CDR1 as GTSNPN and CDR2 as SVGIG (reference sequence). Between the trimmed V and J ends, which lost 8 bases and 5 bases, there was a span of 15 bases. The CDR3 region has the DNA TGTGCCCGAGAAGCAGGGGCAAATGAAAAACTGTTTTTT. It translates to CAREAGANEKLFF.

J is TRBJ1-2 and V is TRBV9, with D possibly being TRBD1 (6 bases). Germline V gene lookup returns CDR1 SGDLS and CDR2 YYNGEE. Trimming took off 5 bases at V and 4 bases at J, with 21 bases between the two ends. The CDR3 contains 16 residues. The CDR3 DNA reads TGTGCCAGCAGGACAAGGACAGAAAAGTTTCTCTATGGCTACACCTTC. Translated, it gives CASRTRTEKFLYGYTF.

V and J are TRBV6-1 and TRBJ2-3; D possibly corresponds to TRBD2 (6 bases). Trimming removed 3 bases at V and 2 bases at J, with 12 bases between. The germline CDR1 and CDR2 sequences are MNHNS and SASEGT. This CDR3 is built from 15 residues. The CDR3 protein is CASSDAGPLTDTQYF. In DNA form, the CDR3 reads TGTGCCAGCAGTGACGCGGGACCTCTCACAGATACGCAGTATTTT.

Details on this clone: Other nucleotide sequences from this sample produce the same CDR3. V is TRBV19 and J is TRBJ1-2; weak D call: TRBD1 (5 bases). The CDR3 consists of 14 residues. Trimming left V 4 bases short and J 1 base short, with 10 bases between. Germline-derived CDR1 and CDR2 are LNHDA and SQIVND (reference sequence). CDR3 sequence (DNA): TGTGCCAGTAGTAACCCAGGGCTTAACTATGGCTACACCTTC. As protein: CASSNPGLNYGYTF.

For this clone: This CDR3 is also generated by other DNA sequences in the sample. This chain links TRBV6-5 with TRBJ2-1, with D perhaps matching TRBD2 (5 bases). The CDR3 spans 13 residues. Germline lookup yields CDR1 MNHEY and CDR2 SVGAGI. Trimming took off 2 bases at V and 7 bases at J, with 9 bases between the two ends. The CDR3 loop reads CASSYGRGNEQFF. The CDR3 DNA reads TGTGCCAGCAGTTACGGGAGAGGTAATGAGCAGTTCTTC.

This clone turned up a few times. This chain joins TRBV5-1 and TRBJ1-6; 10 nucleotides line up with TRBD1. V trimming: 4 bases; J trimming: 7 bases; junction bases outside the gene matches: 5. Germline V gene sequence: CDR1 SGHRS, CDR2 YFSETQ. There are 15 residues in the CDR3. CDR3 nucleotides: TGCGCCAGCAGCCGGGACAGGGGTAGCAATTCACCCCTCCACTTT. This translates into CASSRDRGSNSPLHF.

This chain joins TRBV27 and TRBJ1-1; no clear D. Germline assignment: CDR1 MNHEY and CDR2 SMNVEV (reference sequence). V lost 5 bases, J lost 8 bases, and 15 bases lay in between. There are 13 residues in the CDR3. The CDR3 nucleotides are TGTGCCAGCAGTCAAACCCCCTTCCAGGAAGCTTTCTTT. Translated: CASSQTPFQEAFF.

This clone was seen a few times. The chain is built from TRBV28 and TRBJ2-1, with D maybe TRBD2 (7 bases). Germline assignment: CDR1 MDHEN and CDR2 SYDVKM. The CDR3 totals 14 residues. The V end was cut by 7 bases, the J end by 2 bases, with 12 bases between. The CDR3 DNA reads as TGTGCCAGCAAAGGCGGGGGCACCTACAATGAGCAGTTCTTC. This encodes CASKGGGTYNEQFF.